This T cell receptor (beta chain) emerged from a study of T cells in Graves' hyperthyroidism and ophthalmopathy. TCR beta CDR3 sequences were amplified from RNA transcripts. A set of HTBI primers served as the primers for a first-round RT-PCR of the TCR CDR3. A single record per CDR3 protein comes from TCRdb applying MiXCR to the multiplex PCR reads. The table shows under 600,000 distinct CDR3 sequences, with 16% occurring only once. Notes on the study in general: Ophthalmopathy was separated from stable hyperthyroidism by a 13 V-J model.

Germline V gene data show CDR1 as SGHTA and CDR2 as FQGTGA. V dropped 4 bases and J dropped 8 bases, with 14 bases sitting between them. The length of the CDR3 is 13 residues. Only a few counts were recorded for this clonotype. What it binds is unknown. The sample taken for sequencing was blood. V is TRBV7-3 and J is TRBJ1-2; D gene uncertain. The clonotype was recovered from a woman in her forties with Graves' ophthalmopathy. The CDR3, as DNA: TGTGCCAGCAGCTACGGGCCGACCGGGGGCTACACCTTC. Encoded protein: CASSYGPTGGYTF.